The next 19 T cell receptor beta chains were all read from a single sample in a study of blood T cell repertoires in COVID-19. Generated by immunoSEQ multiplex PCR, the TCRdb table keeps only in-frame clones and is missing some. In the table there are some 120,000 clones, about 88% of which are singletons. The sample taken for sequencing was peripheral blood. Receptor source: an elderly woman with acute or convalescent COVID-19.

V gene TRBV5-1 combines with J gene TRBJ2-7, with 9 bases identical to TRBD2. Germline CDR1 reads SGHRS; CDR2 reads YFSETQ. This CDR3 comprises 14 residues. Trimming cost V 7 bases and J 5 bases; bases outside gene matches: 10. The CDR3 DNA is TGCGCCAGCTGTCCAGGACTAGCGTTCCACGAGCAGTACTTC. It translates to CASCPGLAFHEQYF.

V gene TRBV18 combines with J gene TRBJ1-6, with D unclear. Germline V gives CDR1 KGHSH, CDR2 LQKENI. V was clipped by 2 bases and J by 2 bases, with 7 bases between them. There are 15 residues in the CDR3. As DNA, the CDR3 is TGTGCCAGCTCACCAATGACAACCTATAATTCACCCCTCCACTTT. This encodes CASSPMTTYNSPLHF. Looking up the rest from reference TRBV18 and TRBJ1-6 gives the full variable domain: NAGVMQNPRHLVRRRGQEARLRCSPMKGHSHVYWYRQLPEEGLKFMVYLQKENIIDESGMPKERFSAEFPKEGPSILRIQQVVRGDSAAYFCASSPMTTYNSPLHFGNGTRLTVT.

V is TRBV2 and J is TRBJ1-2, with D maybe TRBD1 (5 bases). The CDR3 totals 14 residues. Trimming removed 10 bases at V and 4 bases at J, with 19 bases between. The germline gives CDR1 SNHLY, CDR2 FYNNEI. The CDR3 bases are TGTGCCACCTCACCAGGGACTCTGTCCTATGGCTACACCTTC. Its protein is CATSPGTLSYGYTF. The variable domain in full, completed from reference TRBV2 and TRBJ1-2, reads EPEVTQTPSHQVTQMGQEVILRCVPISNHLYFYWYRQILGQKVEFLVSFYNNEISEKSEIFDDQFSVERPDGSNFTLKIRSTKLEDSAMYFCATSPGTLSYGYTFGSGTRLTVV.

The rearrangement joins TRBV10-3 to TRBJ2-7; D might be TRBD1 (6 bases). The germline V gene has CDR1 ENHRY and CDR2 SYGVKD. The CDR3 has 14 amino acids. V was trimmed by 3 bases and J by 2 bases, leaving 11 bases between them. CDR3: CAISENRATYEQYF. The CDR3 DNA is TGTGCCATCAGTGAAAACAGGGCCACCTACGAGCAGTACTTC.

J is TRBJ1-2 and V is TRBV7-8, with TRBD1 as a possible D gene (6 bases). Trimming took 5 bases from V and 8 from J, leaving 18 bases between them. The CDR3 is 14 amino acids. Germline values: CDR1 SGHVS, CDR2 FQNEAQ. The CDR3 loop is CASSHRVSTGGYTF. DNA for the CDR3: TGTGCCAGCAGCCACAGGGTATCCACGGGCGGCTACACCTTC.

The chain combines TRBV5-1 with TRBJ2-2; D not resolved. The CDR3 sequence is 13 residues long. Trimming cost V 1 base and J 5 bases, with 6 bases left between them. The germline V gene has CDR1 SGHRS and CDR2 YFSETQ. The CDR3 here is CASSLIQTGELFF. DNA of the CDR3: TGCGCCAGCAGCTTGATACAGACCGGGGAGCTGTTTTTT.

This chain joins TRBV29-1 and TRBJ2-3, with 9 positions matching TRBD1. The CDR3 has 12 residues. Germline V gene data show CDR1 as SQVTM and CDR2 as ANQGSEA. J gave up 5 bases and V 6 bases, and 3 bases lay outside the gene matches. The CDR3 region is CSVDRGRDTQYF. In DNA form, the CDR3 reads TGCAGCGTGGACAGGGGACGAGATACGCAGTATTTT.

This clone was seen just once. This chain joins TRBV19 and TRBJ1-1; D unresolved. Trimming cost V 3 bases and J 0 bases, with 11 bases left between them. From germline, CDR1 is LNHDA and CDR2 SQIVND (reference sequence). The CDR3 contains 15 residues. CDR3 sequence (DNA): TGTGCCAGTAGTATCTCGGTTGCGATGAACACTGAAGCTTTCTTT. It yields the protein CASSISVAMNTEAFF.

The CDR3: CASSSGPGGQPQHF. Written as DNA, the CDR3 is TGTGCCAGCAGTTCCGGGCCTGGAGGGCAGCCCCAGCATTTT. This chain links TRBV5-4 with TRBJ1-5, with unresolved D. CDR3 length equals 14 residues. Between the trimmed V and J ends, which lost 5 bases and 7 bases, there was a span of 16 bases. Germline CDR1 reads SGHNT; CDR2 reads YYREEE (reference sequence).

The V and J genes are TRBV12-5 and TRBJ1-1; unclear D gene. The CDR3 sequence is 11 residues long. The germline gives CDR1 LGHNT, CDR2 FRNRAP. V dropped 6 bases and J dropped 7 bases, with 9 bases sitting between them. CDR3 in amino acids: CASGPGIEAFF. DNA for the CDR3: TGTGCTAGTGGACCGGGAATTGAAGCTTTCTTT.

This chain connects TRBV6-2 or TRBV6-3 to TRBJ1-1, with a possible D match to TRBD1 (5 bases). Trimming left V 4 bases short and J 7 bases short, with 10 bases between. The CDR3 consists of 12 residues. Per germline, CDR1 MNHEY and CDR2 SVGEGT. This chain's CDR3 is CASSLLGLEAFF. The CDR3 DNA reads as TGTGCCAGCAGTTTGTTGGGGCTTGAAGCTTTCTTT.

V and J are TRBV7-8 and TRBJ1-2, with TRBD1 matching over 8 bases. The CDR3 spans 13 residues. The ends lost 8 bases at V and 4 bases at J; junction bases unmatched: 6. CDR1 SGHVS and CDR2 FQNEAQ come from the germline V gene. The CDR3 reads CASGAGGPYGYTF. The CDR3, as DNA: TGTGCCAGCGGGGCAGGGGGCCCCTATGGCTACACCTTC.

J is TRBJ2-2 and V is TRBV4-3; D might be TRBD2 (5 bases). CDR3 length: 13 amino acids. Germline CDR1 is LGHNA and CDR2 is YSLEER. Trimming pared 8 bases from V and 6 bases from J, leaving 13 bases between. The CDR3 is CASGAEHPGELFF. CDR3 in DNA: TGCGCCAGCGGAGCGGAGCACCCCGGGGAGCTGTTTTTT.

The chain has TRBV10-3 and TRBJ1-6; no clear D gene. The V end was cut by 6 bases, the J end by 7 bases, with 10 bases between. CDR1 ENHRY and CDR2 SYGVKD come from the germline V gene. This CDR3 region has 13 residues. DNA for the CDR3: TGTGCCATCAGGATACAGTCCAATTCACCCCTCCACTTT. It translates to CAIRIQSNSPLHF.

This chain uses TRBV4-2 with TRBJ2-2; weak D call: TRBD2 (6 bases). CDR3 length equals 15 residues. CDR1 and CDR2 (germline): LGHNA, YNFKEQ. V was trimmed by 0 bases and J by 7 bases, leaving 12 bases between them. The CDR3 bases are TGTGCCAGCAGCCAAGATACGGGAGAGGGCGGGGAGCTGTTTTTT. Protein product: CASSQDTGEGGELFF.

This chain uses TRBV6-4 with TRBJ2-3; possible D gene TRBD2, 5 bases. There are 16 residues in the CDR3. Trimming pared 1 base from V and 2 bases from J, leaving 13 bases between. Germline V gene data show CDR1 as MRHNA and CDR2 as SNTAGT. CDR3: CASSDYRGYPTDTQYF. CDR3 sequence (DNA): TGTGCCAGCAGTGACTATCGAGGGTACCCCACAGATACGCAGTATTTT.

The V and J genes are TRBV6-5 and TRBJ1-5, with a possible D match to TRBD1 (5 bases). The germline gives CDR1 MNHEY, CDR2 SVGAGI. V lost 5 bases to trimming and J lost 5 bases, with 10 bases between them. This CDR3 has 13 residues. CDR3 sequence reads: CASSTDRDQPQHF. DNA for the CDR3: TGTGCCAGCAGTACAGACAGAGATCAGCCCCAGCATTTT.

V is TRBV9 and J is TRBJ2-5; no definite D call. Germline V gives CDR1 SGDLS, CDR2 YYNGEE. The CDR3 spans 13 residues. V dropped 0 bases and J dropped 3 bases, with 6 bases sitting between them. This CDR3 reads CASSVGPKETQYF. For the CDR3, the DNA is TGTGCCAGCAGCGTAGGGCCGAAAGAGACCCAGTACTTC.

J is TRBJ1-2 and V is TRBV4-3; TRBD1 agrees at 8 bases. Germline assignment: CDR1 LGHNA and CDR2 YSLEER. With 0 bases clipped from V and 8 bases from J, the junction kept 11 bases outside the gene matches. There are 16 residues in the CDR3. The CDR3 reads CASSQEPHDRGGGYTF. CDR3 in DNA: TGCGCCAGCAGCCAAGAGCCTCATGACAGGGGAGGAGGCTACACCTTC.